What follows are 10 T cell receptor beta chains derived from one specimen sequenced in a study of Graves' ophthalmopathy and Graves' hyperthyroidism. The authors amplified TCR beta CDR3 regions, and they did so from RNA transcripts for repertoire sequencing. Following a first-round RT-PCR that used HTBI primers, a second-round multiplex PCR was carried out. Using its own MiXCR run on the multiplex PCR reads, TCRdb lists one record per CDR3 protein. Among 660,000 or so distinct CDR3 sequences listed, roughly 41% were seen once. Specimen: peripheral blood. These receptors were collected from an adult man with Graves' ophthalmopathy.

V is TRBV2 and J is TRBJ1-2, with 8 bases matching TRBD1. The CDR3 has 14 residues. The germline V gene encodes CDR1 SNHLY and CDR2 FYNNEI. V shed 6 bases and J 3 bases; nucleotides not matched to a gene: 6. DNA of the CDR3: TGTGCCAGCAGCGACTCGACAGGGGACTATGGCTACACCTTC. Amino acids: CASSDSTGDYGYTF.

In its sample, this clonotype was seen many times. V is TRBV16 and J is TRBJ1-1, with D possibly TRBD1 on 5 matching bases. V was trimmed by 1 base and J by 2 bases, leaving 11 bases between them. The CDR3 runs to 15 residues. From germline, CDR1 is KGHSY and CDR2 FQNENV. This CDR3 is CASSQFATENTEAFF. The CDR3 DNA reads as TGTGCCAGCAGCCAATTTGCGACAGAAAACACTGAAGCTTTCTTT.

This clonotype was seen only a few times. The chain recombines TRBV24-1 with TRBJ2-1; the match to TRBD2 covers 7 bases. The CDR3 totals 16 residues. Trimming cost V 3 bases and J 10 bases; bases outside gene matches: 14. Germline-derived CDR1 and CDR2 are KGHDR and SFDVKD. In DNA, the CDR3 is TGTGCCACCAGTGATGCTGGGACTAAGGCCATCCAGGAGCAGTTCTTC. Protein sequence: CATSDAGTKAIQEQFF.

This clonotype was detected only once. No conserved phenylalanine or tryptophan is present at the end of the CDR3, so a read error is the likely explanation. Because the CDR3's place on the DNA is in doubt, the DNA is left out and the CDR3 is given as listed by TCRdb. The CDR3 protein is CASSSLGTGRT. The rearrangement uses TRBV7-2 and TRBJ2-6; the listed D gene, TRBD1, was not tested against the DNA. Both ends counted, the CDR3 spans 11 residues. Germline lookup yields CDR1 SGHTA and CDR2 FQGNSA.

The V gene is TRBV20-1, the J gene TRBJ1-2; D remains unclear. The germline V and J ends were trimmed by 3 bases and 4 bases, with 6 bases remaining between them. The germline CDR1 and CDR2 sequences are DFQATT and SNEGSKA (reference sequence). This CDR3 comprises 11 residues. The chain's CDR3 is CSARWVYGYTF. CDR3 coding DNA: TGCAGTGCTAGGTGGGTCTATGGCTACACCTTC.

Notes on this clonotype: A read error may account for a junction end that differs from germline. The rearrangement joins TRBV10-2 to TRBJ1-3; maybe TRBD1 (5 bases). The CDR3 has 15 amino acids. Germline V gene data show CDR1 as WSHSY and CDR2 as SAAADI. The CDR3 nucleotides read TGTGCCAGCAGTTACCACGGGGGACCCGGAAACACCATATATTTT. Protein product: CASSYHGGPGNTIYF.

The table lists this clonotype with a few counts. CDR3 bases: TGTGCCAGCAGACACGACAGGGGCCAAGAGACCCAGTACTTC. It encodes CASRHDRGQETQYF. This sequence joins TRBV5-8 and TRBJ2-5; 8 bases are a match to TRBD1. The germline V gene encodes CDR1 SGHTS and CDR2 YDEGEE. The CDR3 sequence is 14 residues long. The V and J ends lost 5 bases and 1 base, in that order; junction bases with no gene match: 4.

J is TRBJ1-2 and V is TRBV19; 9 bases map to TRBD1. Germline V CDR1 and CDR2: LNHDA, SQIVND (reference sequence). The V and J ends lost 6 bases and 3 bases, in that order; junction bases with no gene match: 5. The CDR3 has 14 amino acids. CDR3 nucleotides: TGTGCCAGTAGCAAACAGGGGGCCTACTATGGCTACACCTTC. Protein product: CASSKQGAYYGYTF.

This clonotype was recorded many times. The chain is built from TRBV5-1 and TRBJ1-2; TRBD1 agrees at 11 bases. The ends lost 6 bases at V and 7 bases at J; junction bases unmatched: 8. CDR3 length: 14 amino acids. CDR1 SGHRS and CDR2 YFSETQ come from the germline V gene. CDR3 region: CASNRDRGTVGYTF. CDR3 nucleotides: TGCGCCAGCAACCGGGACAGGGGGACGGTTGGCTACACCTTC.

This clonotype was recorded many times. V is TRBV9 and J is TRBJ2-5, with D possibly matching TRBD2 (6 bases). Germline CDR1 SGDLS, CDR2 YYNGEE. Trimming took 7 bases from V and 1 from J, leaving 11 bases between them. The CDR3 has 13 amino acids. The CDR3 sequence: CASSIAAQETQYF. In nucleotides, the CDR3 is TGTGCCAGCTCTATAGCGGCCCAAGAGACCCAGTACTTC.